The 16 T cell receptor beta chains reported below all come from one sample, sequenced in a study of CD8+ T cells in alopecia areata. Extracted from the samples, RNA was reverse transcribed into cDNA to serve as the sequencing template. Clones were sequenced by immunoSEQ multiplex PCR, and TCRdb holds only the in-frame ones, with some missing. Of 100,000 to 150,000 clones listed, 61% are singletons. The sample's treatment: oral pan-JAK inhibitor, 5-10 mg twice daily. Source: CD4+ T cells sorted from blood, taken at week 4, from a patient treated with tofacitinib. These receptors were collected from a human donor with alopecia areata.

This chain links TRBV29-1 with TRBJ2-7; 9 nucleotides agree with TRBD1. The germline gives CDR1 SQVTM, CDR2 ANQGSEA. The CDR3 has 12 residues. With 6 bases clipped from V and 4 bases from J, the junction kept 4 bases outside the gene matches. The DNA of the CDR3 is TGCAGCGTCGGGACAGGGCCTTACGAGCAGTACTTC. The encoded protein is CSVGTGPYEQYF.

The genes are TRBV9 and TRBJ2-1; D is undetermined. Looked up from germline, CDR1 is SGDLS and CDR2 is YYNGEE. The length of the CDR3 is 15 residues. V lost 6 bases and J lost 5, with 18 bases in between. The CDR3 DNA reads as TGTGCCAGCAAGGGCCTCGAAAACGTAGACAATGAGCAGTTCTTC. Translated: CASKGLENVDNEQFF. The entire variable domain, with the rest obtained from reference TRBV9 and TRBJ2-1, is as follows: DSGVTQTPKHLITATGQRVTLRCSPRSGDLSVYWYQQSLDQGLQFLIQYYNGEERAKGNILERFSAQQFPDLHSELNLSSLELGDSALYFCASKGLENVDNEQFFGPGTRLTVL.

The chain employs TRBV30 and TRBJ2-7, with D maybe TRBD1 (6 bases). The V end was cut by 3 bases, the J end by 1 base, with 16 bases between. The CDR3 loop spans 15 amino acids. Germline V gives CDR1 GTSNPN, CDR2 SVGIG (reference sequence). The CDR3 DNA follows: TGTGCCTGGAGCCAAGGGACATCTGGGTCCTACGAGCAGTACTTC. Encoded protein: CAWSQGTSGSYEQYF. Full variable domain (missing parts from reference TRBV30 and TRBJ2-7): SQTIHQWPATLVQPVGSPLSLECTVEGTSNPNLYWYRQAAGRGLQLLFYSVGIGQISSEVPQNLSASRPQDRQFILSSKKLLLSDSGFYLCAWSQGTSGSYEQYFGPGTRLTVT.

The CDR3 region has the DNA TGCAGCGTTGAGGAAAACGGGGGCACTGAAGCTTTCTTT. This translates into CSVEENGGTEAFF. The genes are TRBV29-1 and TRBJ1-1; D might be TRBD1 (5 bases). V shed 3 bases and J shed 4 bases, with 12 bases lying between them. Germline loops: CDR1 SQVTM, CDR2 ANQGSEA. The CDR3 covers 13 residues. The whole variable domain, remainder taken from reference TRBV29-1 and TRBJ1-1, is SAVISQKPSRDICQRGTSLTIQCQVDSQVTMMFWYRQQPGQSLTLIATANQGSEATYESGFVIDKFPISRPNLTFSTLTVSNMSPEDSSIYLCSVEENGGTEAFFGQGTRLTVV.

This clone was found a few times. CDR3 in DNA: TGCGCCAGCAGTCGCCCGGCCGGCAGCAGCACAGATACGCAGTATTTT. This codes for CASSRPAGSSTDTQYF. The chain is built from TRBV23-1 and TRBJ2-3; no clear D. TRBV23-1 is noted as an ORF with a role that remains uncertain. The germline V and J ends were trimmed by 4 bases and 0 bases, with 14 bases remaining between them. CDR3 size: 16 residues.

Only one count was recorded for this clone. CDR3 in DNA: TGTGCCAGCAGCGTCCCCGCGGGGGTCGAACACAATGAGCAGTTCTTC. This gives the protein CASSVPAGVEHNEQFF. This rearrangement joins TRBV9 to TRBJ2-1; 7 bases line up with TRBD2. Germline values: CDR1 SGDLS, CDR2 YYNGEE. The V and J ends lost 2 bases and 5 bases, in that order; junction bases with no gene match: 10. The CDR3 runs to 16 residues.

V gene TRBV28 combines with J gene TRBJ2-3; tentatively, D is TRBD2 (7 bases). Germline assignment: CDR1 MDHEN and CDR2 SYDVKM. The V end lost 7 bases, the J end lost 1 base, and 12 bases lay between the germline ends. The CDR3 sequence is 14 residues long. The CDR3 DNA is TGTGCCAGCAACGGGGGGCGGGGCACAGATACGCAGTATTTT. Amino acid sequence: CASNGGRGTDTQYF.

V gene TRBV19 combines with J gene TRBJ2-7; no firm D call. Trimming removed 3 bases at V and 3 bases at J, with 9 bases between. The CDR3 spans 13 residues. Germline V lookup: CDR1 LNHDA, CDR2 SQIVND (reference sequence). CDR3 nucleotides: TGTGCCAGTAGTATCGGAAGTTACTACGAGCAGTACTTC. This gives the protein CASSIGSYYEQYF.

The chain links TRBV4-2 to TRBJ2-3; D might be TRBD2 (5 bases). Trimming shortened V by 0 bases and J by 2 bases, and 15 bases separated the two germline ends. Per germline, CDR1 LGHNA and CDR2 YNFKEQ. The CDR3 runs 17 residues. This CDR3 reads CASSQEVTRVDTDTQYF. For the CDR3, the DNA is TGTGCCAGCAGCCAAGAGGTGACGCGGGTAGACACAGATACGCAGTATTTT.

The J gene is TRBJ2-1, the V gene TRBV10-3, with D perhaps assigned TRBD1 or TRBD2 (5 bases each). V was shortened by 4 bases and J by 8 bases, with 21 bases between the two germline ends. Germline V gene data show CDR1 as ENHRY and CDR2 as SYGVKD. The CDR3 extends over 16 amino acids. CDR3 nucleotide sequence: TGTGCCATCAGTGGTACCGAGAGGGGCCTATTTGATGAGCAGTTCTTC. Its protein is CAISGTERGLFDEQFF.

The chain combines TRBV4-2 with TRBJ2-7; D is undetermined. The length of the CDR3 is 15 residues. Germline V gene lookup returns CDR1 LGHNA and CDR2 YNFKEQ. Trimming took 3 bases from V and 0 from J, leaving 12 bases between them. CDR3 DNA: TGTGCCAGCAGCCAGTCCCGGGTCCTCTCCTACGAGCAGTACTTC. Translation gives CASSQSRVLSYEQYF.

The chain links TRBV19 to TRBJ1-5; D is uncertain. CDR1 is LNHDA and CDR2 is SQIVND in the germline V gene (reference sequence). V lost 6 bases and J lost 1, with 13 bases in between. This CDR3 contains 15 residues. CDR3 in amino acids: CASRARGGSNQPQHF. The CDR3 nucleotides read TGTGCCAGTAGAGCACGGGGTGGGAGCAATCAGCCCCAGCATTTT.

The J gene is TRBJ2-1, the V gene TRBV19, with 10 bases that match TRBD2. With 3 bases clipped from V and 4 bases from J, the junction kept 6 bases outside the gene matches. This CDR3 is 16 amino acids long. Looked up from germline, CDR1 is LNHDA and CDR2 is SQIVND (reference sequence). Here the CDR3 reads CASSMSGTSAYNEQFF. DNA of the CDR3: TGTGCCAGTAGTATGTCCGGGACTAGCGCGTACAATGAGCAGTTCTTC. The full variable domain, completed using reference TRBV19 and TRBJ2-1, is DGGITQSPKYLFRKEGQNVTLSCEQNLNHDAMYWYRQDPGQGLRLIYYSQIVNDFQKGDIAEGYSVSREKKESFPLTVTSAQKNPTAFYLCASSMSGTSAYNEQFFGPGTRLTVL.

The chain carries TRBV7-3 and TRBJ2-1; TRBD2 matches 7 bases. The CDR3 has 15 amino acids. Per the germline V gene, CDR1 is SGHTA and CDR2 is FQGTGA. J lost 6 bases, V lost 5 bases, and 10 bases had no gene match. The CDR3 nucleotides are TGTGCCAGCAGCATCCTAGCGGCCTCTGTCAATGAGCAGTTCTTC. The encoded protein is CASSILAASVNEQFF.

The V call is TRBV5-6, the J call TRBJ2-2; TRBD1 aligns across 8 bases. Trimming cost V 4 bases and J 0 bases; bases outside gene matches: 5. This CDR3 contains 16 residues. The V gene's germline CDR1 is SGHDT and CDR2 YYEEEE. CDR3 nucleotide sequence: TGTGCCAGCAGCCGCGGGACAGGCGCGAACACCGGGGAGCTGTTTTTT. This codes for CASSRGTGANTGELFF. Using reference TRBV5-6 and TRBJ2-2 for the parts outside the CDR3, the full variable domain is DAGVTQSPTHLIKTRGQQVTLRCSPKSGHDTVSWYQQALGQGPQFIFQYYEEEERQRGNFPDRFSGHQFPNYSSELNVNALLLGDSALYLCASSRGTGANTGELFFGEGSRLTVL.

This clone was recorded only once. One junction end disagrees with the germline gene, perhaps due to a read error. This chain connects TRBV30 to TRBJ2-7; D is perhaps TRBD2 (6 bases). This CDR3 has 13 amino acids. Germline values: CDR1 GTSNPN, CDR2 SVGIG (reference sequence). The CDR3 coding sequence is TGTGCCTGGCTGGGACTGAACTCCCACGAGCAGTACTTC. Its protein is CAWLGLNSHEQYF.